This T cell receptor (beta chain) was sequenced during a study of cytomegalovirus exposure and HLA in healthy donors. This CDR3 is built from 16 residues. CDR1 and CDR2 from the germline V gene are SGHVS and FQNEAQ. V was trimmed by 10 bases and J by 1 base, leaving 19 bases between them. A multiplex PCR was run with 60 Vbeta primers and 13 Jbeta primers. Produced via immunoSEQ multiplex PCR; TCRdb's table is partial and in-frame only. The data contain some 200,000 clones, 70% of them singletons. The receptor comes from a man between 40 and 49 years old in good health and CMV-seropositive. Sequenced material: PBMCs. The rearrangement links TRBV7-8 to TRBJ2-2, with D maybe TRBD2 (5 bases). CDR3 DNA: TGTGCCATAAATCCGAGACCTGGAGGGAACACCGGGGAGCTGTTTTTT. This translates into CAINPRPGGNTGELFF.